These T cell receptor beta chains were read from a single sample in a study of tumor-infiltrating lymphocytes in primary liver carcinoma. TCRdb re-called the multiplex PCR reads with MiXCR, one entry per CDR3 protein. The sample lists 300,000 to 400,000 distinct CDR3 sequences; more than 55% were seen once. The sequenced sample consisted of peripheral blood. These receptors were collected from a middle-aged man with primary liver carcinoma and hepatitis B virus infection. Both conserved end residues are part of each CDR3. Each record gives: clone size, D gene, V gene, J gene, CDR3 DNA, CDR3 protein. A D gene is named only where the DNA matches it firmly. For some rows the clone size is stated as once, few or many, or as a class when expanded; others skip it.

>.|TRBD2|TRBV24-1|TRBJ2-7
TGTGCCACCAGCTTAGCGGGAGCCTCCGAGCAGTACTTC
CATSLAGASEQYF
>.|TRBD2|TRBV5-5|TRBJ2-3
TGTGCCAGCAGTTATCTAGCGGGAGTTTCGGTAGATACGCAGTATTTT
CASSYLAGVSVDTQYF
>.|.|TRBV7-8|TRBJ2-7
TGTGCCAGCAGCGTCGGACGCGCCTCCGAGCAGTACTTC
CASSVGRASEQYF
>.|.|TRBV12-3/TRBV12-4|TRBJ2-5
TGTGCCAGCAGTTTGATAGCTAAGGGGTCTGGTGAGACCCAGTACTTC
CASSLIAKGSGETQYF
>.|.|TRBV6-1|TRBJ2-7
TGTGCCAGCAGCGAGGAAAGGGACAACTACGAGCAGTACTTC
CASSEERDNYEQYF
>many|.|TRBV4-1|TRBJ1-6
TGCGCCAGCAGCCAAGATAGGTTAAGGGCAGGGATAGGTTCACCCCTCCACTTT
CASSQDRLRAGIGSPLHF
>many|.|TRBV11-3|TRBJ2-2
TGTGCCAGCAGCCAAGGGGGGACGGCGAACACCGGGGAGCTGTTTTTT
CASSQGGTANTGELFF
>.|TRBD2|TRBV5-1|TRBJ2-5
TGCGCCAGCAGGATCCAGCGGGGGCCCCAAGAGACCCAGTACTTC
CASRIQRGPQETQYF
>.|.|TRBV19|TRBJ2-5
TGTGCCAGTCGACAGGCTGGGGAGATCGAGTACTTC
CASRQAGEIEYF
>few|.|TRBV7-2|TRBJ1-1
TGTGCCAGCAGCTTAGAGTACTTTTCGGAAGCTTTCTTT
CASSLEYFSEAFF
>.|.|TRBV5-5|TRBJ1-4
TGTGCCAGCAGCTTGGGGAGTGAAAGACTGTTTTTT
CASSLGSERLFF
>.|.|TRBV6-2/TRBV6-3|TRBJ2-4
TGTGCCAGCAGTTCGGGACATGACGCAAACATCCAGTACTTC
CASSSGHDANIQYF
>many|.|TRBV4-3|TRBJ2-2
TGCGCCAGCAGCCAAGAGGGCAGGTCGAACACCGGGGAGCTGTTTTTT
CASSQEGRSNTGELFF
>.|.|TRBV7-9|TRBJ2-1
TGTGCCAGCAACACGGCGACAGGCTGGGCGCAGTTCTTC
CASNTATGWAQFF
>once|.|TRBV29-1|TRBJ2-3
TGCAGCGCTAGGTGGGGCAACACAGATACGCAGTTTTTT
CSARWGNTDTQFF
>once|.|TRBV5-6|TRBJ2-1
TGTGCCAGCAGCTTGGGGGGAGAGGACTACAATGAGCAGTTCTTC
CASSLGGEDYNEQFF